Each of the 11 T cell receptor beta chains below was sequenced from the same sample in a study of shared clonotypes between healthy human individuals (TCRdb year 2020). Library prep was done by the immunoSEQ multiplex PCR assay. TCRdb carries this immuneACCESS record with in-frame sequences only. Its versions omit some clonotypes, under half of them owing to an unresolved V gene in the studies checked, with the rest unexplained. For this sample there are 490,000 or so clones; 79% appear just once. The top ten clonotypes cover approximately 12% of the sample. The specimen sequenced was PBMCs. The source of these receptors is a woman aged 40 to 50 in good health. Some clones in this sample may be carry-over from other donors' samples.

The rearrangement uses TRBV18 and TRBJ2-3; a weak D match, TRBD1 (6 bases). V lost 2 bases and J 2 bases, leaving 8 bases between the germline ends. Germline V gives CDR1 KGHSH, CDR2 LQKENI. The CDR3 consists of 14 residues. The CDR3, as DNA: TGTGCCAGCTCACCAGGGGGCTACACAGATACGCAGTATTTT. This encodes CASSPGGYTDTQYF.

This chain connects TRBV5-6 to TRBJ2-2, with D tentatively TRBD1 or TRBD2 (5 bases each). This CDR3 spans 13 amino acids. Trimming cost V 0 bases and J 6 bases, with 6 bases left between them. Per the germline V gene, CDR1 is SGHDT and CDR2 is YYEEEE. This CDR3 reads CASSLVGAGELFF. The DNA of the CDR3 is TGTGCCAGCAGCTTGGTGGGGGCCGGGGAGCTGTTTTTT.

In this sample, this clone turned up once. The chain is built from TRBV6-5 and TRBJ2-7; 7 bases agree with TRBD1. CDR1 is MNHEY and CDR2 is SVGAGI in the germline V gene. The CDR3 consists of 15 residues. V lost 8 bases to trimming and J lost 0 bases; unmatched junction nucleotides: 10. In DNA form, the CDR3 reads TGTGCCAGCCCTCGAGGGGGCAGGGGCTCCTACGAGCAGTACTTC. Protein: CASPRGGRGSYEQYF.

This clone was seen just once. A much larger clonotype is one base distant, so this may be a read error. The chain has TRBV7-6 and TRBJ2-3; D gene unclear. Germline values: CDR1 SGHVS, CDR2 FNYEAQ. V was clipped by 0 bases and J by 5 bases, with 6 bases between them. The CDR3 contains 13 residues. The CDR3 DNA is TGTGCCAGCAGCTTAGCGCATGGAGATACGCAGTATTTT. The encoded protein is CASSLAHGDTQYF.

On this clone: This same CDR3 is encoded by further DNA sequences in the sample. The chain combines TRBV5-1 with TRBJ1-2; D is perhaps TRBD1 (6 bases). In germline, CDR1 is SGHRS, CDR2 YFSETQ. Between the trimmed V and J ends, which lost 4 bases and 7 bases, there was a span of 20 bases. This CDR3 has 15 amino acids. The CDR3 DNA reads as TGCGCCAGCAGCGGGGACACCCCCGGGGCAGGTGGCTACACCTTC. It is translated as CASSGDTPGAGGYTF.

This chain joins TRBV6-5 and TRBJ1-5, with a weak D call TRBD1 (6 bases). CDR3 size: 15 residues. Germline V lookup: CDR1 MNHEY, CDR2 SVGAGI. V lost 5 bases and J lost 0, with 11 bases in between. The CDR3: CASSPQGSSNQPQHF. The CDR3 coding sequence is TGTGCCAGCAGTCCACAGGGATCTAGCAATCAGCCCCAGCATTTT.

Concerning this clone: One junction end does not reproduce the germline sequence, and a read error may be involved. The chain couples TRBV9 to TRBJ2-7; TRBD1 matches 8 bases. Germline V gene sequence: CDR1 SGDLS, CDR2 YYNGEE. This CDR3 has 15 amino acids. CDR3 nucleotides: TGTGCCAGCAGCGCCGGACAGGGTTGGGGTAACGAGCAGCACTTC. The encoded protein is CASSAGQGWGNEQHF. Using reference TRBV9 and TRBJ2-7 for the parts outside the CDR3, the full variable domain is DSGVTQTPKHLITATGQRVTLRCSPRSGDLSVYWYQQSLDQGLQFLIQYYNGEERAKGNILERFSAQQFPDLHSELNLSSLELGDSALYFCASSAGQGWGNEQHFGPGTRLTVT.

The chain carries TRBV2 and TRBJ2-2; tentative D call: TRBD2 (5 bases). Looked up from germline, CDR1 is SNHLY and CDR2 is FYNNEI. With 9 bases removed from V and 6 bases from J, the gap between germline ends came to 14 bases. This CDR3 has 13 amino acids. CDR3 sequence (DNA): TGTGCCAGTTCTAGGAGGACGGCCGGGGAGCTGTTTTTT. It is translated as CASSRRTAGELFF. Complete variable domain (other parts from reference TRBV2 and TRBJ2-2): EPEVTQTPSHQVTQMGQEVILRCVPISNHLYFYWYRQILGQKVEFLVSFYNNEISEKSEIFDDQFSVERPDGSNFTLKIRSTKLEDSAMYFCASSRRTAGELFFGEGSRLTVL.

This rearrangement joins TRBV7-8 to TRBJ2-7, with 14 bases fitting TRBD2. The CDR3 contains 16 residues. The V and J ends lost 5 bases and 2 bases, in that order; junction bases with no gene match: 5. CDR1 is SGHVS, CDR2 FQNEAQ, per germline. CDR3 residues: CASSPRGLAGAYEQYF. The CDR3 nucleotides are TGTGCCAGCAGCCCGCGGGGACTAGCGGGAGCCTACGAGCAGTACTTC.

The chain recombines TRBV6-1 with TRBJ2-5, with TRBD1 as a possible D gene (6 bases). V lost 8 bases and J 1 base, leaving 14 bases between the germline ends. Germline CDR1 reads MNHNS; CDR2 reads SASEGT. The CDR3 covers 14 residues. The CDR3 region has the DNA TGTGCCAGCTGTAACACAGGGTTCCAAGAGACCCAGTACTTC. This encodes CASCNTGFQETQYF.

The chain links TRBV29-1 to TRBJ1-2; 7 nucleotides match TRBD1. Germline CDR1 is SQVTM and CDR2 is ANQGSEA. The V segment lost 4 bases and the J segment 2 bases; nucleotides outside the gene matches: 13. The CDR3 consists of 16 residues. This CDR3 reads CSVVGPGTVLNYGYTF. The CDR3 DNA is TGCAGCGTTGTTGGGCCCGGGACAGTGCTGAACTATGGCTACACCTTC.